The present T cell receptor beta chain was sequenced within a study of shared clonotypes between healthy human individuals. Notes on the study in general: The sampled material consisted only of blood, and tissue repertoires are likely to differ. With several donors compared, roughly 5% of naive CD4 clonotypes were shared.

Several immunoSEQ plates received, in even portions, the genomic DNA of each subset. Sequenced by immunoSEQ multiplex PCR; TCRdb stores in-frame clones only, minus some. The sample has 2 million to 3 million clones; around nine tenths are singletons. Partitioning of CD4+ cells yielded a CD45RA+ naive subset and a CD45RA-negative memory subset. Comments on this clone: Its specificity is not known.

Germline CDR1 is KGHSH and CDR2 is LQKENI. The CDR3 runs 15 residues. Trimming stripped 4 bases from V and 0 bases from J, with 9 bases between. This sequence joins TRBV18 and TRBJ2-2; tentatively, D is TRBD2 (5 bases). The receptor comes from a man younger than 30 in good health. Sequencing was performed on naive CD4+ T cells sorted from blood. The subset denotes: CD45RA+ positively selected. CDR3 sequence reads: CASSREGPNTGELFF. In DNA, the CDR3 is TGTGCCAGCTCACGAGAGGGCCCGAACACCGGGGAGCTGTTTTTT.